This T cell receptor (beta chain) is drawn from a study of blood T cell repertoires in COVID-19. Overall study context: Acute-phase and convalescent COVID-19 samples originated in the United States, Italy and Spain. Sample material is recorded as cDNA or gDNA derived from T cells, B-cell-depleted T cells, or PBMCs.

In the original analysis: Quantification of nucleated cells was approximated via reference gene primer amplification. TCRdb's table, derived via immunoSEQ multiplex PCR, lists solely in-frame clones and lacks some. Clone size and V and J calls were adopted from that table, with D and trimming inferred from the DNA. The sample includes about 220,000 clones, more than 65% of them seen just once. This CDR3 spans 16 amino acids. V was pared by 5 bases and J by 4 bases, with 13 bases of the junction left unmatched. Per germline, CDR1 MNHEY and CDR2 SMNVEV (reference sequence). The sequence derives from a woman of 80 years or more with acute or convalescent COVID-19. The sequenced sample consisted of peripheral blood. The chain is built from TRBV27 and TRBJ2-5, with 7 bases matching TRBD1. The CDR3 protein is CASSRLSSGQRETQYF. For the CDR3, the DNA is TGTGCCAGCAGTCGCCTCTCTTCGGGACAGCGAGAGACCCAGTACTTC.